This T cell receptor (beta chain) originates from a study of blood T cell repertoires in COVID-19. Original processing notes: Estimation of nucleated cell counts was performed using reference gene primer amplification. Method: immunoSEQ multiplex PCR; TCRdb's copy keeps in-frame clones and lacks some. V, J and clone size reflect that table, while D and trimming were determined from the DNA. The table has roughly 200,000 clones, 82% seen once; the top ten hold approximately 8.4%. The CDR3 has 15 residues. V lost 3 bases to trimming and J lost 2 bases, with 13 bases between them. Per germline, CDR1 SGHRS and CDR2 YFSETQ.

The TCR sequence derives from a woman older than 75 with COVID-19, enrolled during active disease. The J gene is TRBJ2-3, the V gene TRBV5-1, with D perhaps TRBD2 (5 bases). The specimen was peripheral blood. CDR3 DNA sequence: TGCGCCAGCAGCTCCCGGGATACCTTCACAGATACGCAGTATTTT. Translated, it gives CASSSRDTFTDTQYF.